The 29 T cell receptor beta chains given below trace back to one sample, sequenced in a study of cytomegalovirus exposure and HLA in healthy donors. PCR was performed using 60 Vbeta and 13 Jbeta primers. Here immunoSEQ multiplex PCR was the method, and the copy in TCRdb shows in-frame clones only, minus some. The data hold 120,000 or so clones, with roughly 75% observed a single time. Sequenced sample: PBMCs. The source of these receptors is a woman aged 50 to 65 in good health and CMV-seronegative.

The chain links TRBV11-1 to TRBJ2-5; D unclear. Per germline, CDR1 SGHAT and CDR2 FQDESV (reference sequence). V lost 5 bases, J lost 5 bases, and 18 bases lay in between. This CDR3 contains 15 residues. The CDR3 nucleotides read TGTGCCAGCAGCCCCCTCCGGGTTCAAACGGAGACCCAGTACTTC. Its protein is CASSPLRVQTETQYF.

This clone is labeled medium-sized. V gene TRBV19 combines with J gene TRBJ1-1; D perhaps matches TRBD1 (5 bases). The length of the CDR3 is 13 residues. V was cut by 5 bases and J by 4 bases, with 11 bases left in between. The germline V gene encodes CDR1 LNHDA and CDR2 SQIVND (reference sequence). As DNA, the CDR3 is TGTGCCAGTAGTCCGACAGTGTTCACTGAAGCTTTCTTT. It specifies CASSPTVFTEAFF.

V usage is TRBV30 and J usage is TRBJ1-2; 8 positions match TRBD1. The ends lost 1 base at V and 5 bases at J; junction bases unmatched: 15. The CDR3 length is 17 residues. The V gene's germline CDR1 is GTSNPN and CDR2 SVGIG (reference sequence). The CDR3 sequence is CAWSGNMGQARGYGYTF. The CDR3 coding sequence is TGTGCCTGGAGTGGGAACATGGGACAGGCGCGAGGATATGGCTACACCTTC.

V and J are TRBV7-2 and TRBJ2-5; D might be TRBD2 (5 bases). The CDR3 totals 14 residues. The germline V gene encodes CDR1 SGHTA and CDR2 FQGNSA. V lost 2 bases and J 3 bases, leaving 10 bases between the germline ends. CDR3 residues: CASSLSLAEETQYF. Here the CDR3 DNA reads TGTGCCAGCAGCTTAAGCCTAGCAGAAGAGACCCAGTACTTC.

This clone has more than one count but fewer than ten. In DNA, the CDR3 is TGTGCCAGCAGCGTAGTGGGACAGGAACCCTCTGGGGCCAACGTCCTGACTTTC. It is translated as CASSVVGQEPSGANVLTF. This rearrangement joins TRBV9 to TRBJ2-6; 8 positions match TRBD1. Germline V gives CDR1 SGDLS, CDR2 YYNGEE. Trimming took 0 bases from V and 0 from J; bases not matched to a gene: 5. The length of the CDR3 is 18 residues.

V is TRBV5-5 and J is TRBJ2-7; a weak D match, TRBD2 (6 bases). Germline loops: CDR1 SGHKS, CDR2 YYEKEE (reference sequence). CDR3 length: 13 amino acids. With 3 bases removed from V and 4 bases from J, the gap between germline ends came to 11 bases. The CDR3 DNA reads TGTGCCAGCAGCTCCCCCGGAGGGTACGAGCAGTACTTC. The encoded protein is CASSSPGGYEQYF.

The chain has TRBV4-1 and TRBJ2-1; 7 bases are shared with TRBD2. The germline CDR1 and CDR2 sequences are MGHRA and YSYEKL. The CDR3 consists of 16 residues. The trim removed 1 base at V and 2 bases at J, leaving 5 bases unmatched. This CDR3 reads CASSQGPAGTYNEQFF. As DNA, the CDR3 is TGCGCCAGCAGCCAAGGGCCAGCGGGAACCTACAATGAGCAGTTCTTC.

The chain employs TRBV28 and TRBJ1-3; TRBD1 might be the D (6 bases). CDR3 length: 16 residues. The V end was cut by 5 bases, the J end by 0 bases, with 14 bases between. CDR1 and CDR2 (germline): MDHEN, SYDVKM. DNA for the CDR3: TGTGCCAGCAGTAAGGGGGGGCAGTTCTCTGGAAACACCATATATTTT. This sequence encodes CASSKGGQFSGNTIYF.

V and J are TRBV30 and TRBJ1-1; 8 bases match TRBD1. This CDR3 comprises 13 residues. V shed 6 bases, J shed 7 bases, and the junction held 10 bases outside the gene matches. Looked up from germline, CDR1 is GTSNPN and CDR2 is SVGIG (reference sequence). CDR3 loop: CACNHDRGREAFF. In DNA form, the CDR3 reads TGTGCCTGCAATCACGACAGGGGCCGTGAAGCTTTCTTT. Full variable domain (remainder filled in from reference TRBV30 and TRBJ1-1): SQTIHQWPATLVQPVGSPLSLECTVEGTSNPNLYWYRQAAGRGLQLLFYSVGIGQISSEVPQNLSASRPQDRQFILSSKKLLLSDSGFYLCACNHDRGREAFFGQGTRLTVV.

A word on this clone: A far larger clone is one nucleotide away, so this likely arose from a read error. The sample holds other DNA sequences that translate to the same CDR3. This chain links TRBV11-2 with TRBJ2-1, with 8 bases matching TRBD2. The CDR3 sequence is 17 residues long. The V segment lost 5 bases and the J segment 7 bases; nucleotides outside the gene matches: 16. Germline CDR1 is SGHAT and CDR2 is FQNNGV. CDR3 sequence: CASSQEILAGGPNEQFF. The CDR3 DNA is TGTGCCAGCAGCCAAGAAATTCTCGCGGGGGGCCCTAATGAGCAGTTCTTC.

The genes are TRBV13 and TRBJ2-5; possibly TRBD1 for D (6 bases). This CDR3 is 13 amino acids long. V was trimmed by 5 bases and J by 5 bases, leaving 12 bases between them. The germline V gene encodes CDR1 PRHDT and CDR2 FYEKMQ (reference sequence). CDR3 in amino acids: CASSPDSEETQYF. As DNA, the CDR3 is TGTGCCAGCAGCCCGGACAGTGAGGAGACCCAGTACTTC.

V usage is TRBV30 and J usage is TRBJ1-1; D might be TRBD1 (6 bases). Between the trimmed V and J ends, which lost 5 bases and 4 bases, there was a span of 11 bases. Germline loops: CDR1 GTSNPN, CDR2 SVGIG (reference sequence). The CDR3 sequence is 12 residues long. The CDR3 region is CAWATGRTEAFF. In DNA form, the CDR3 reads TGTGCCTGGGCGACAGGACGCACTGAAGCTTTCTTT.

The chain has TRBV9 and TRBJ1-4; D is possibly TRBD1 (5 bases). CDR1 and CDR2 from the germline V gene are SGDLS and YYNGEE. Trimming left V 4 bases short and J 4 bases short, with 20 bases between. The CDR3 is made up of 17 amino acids. The CDR3 reads CASSSPGGAGRNEKLFF. CDR3 in DNA: TGTGCCAGCAGCAGCCCGGGGGGAGCTGGCCGTAATGAAAAACTGTTTTTT. The full variable domain, its missing parts supplied by reference TRBV9 and TRBJ1-4, is DSGVTQTPKHLITATGQRVTLRCSPRSGDLSVYWYQQSLDQGLQFLIQYYNGEERAKGNILERFSAQQFPDLHSELNLSSLELGDSALYFCASSSPGGAGRNEKLFFGSGTQLSVL.

V is TRBV28 and J is TRBJ1-2; D gene ambiguous. Trimming removed 4 bases from V and 3 bases from J, with 12 bases in between. Germline V gives CDR1 MDHEN, CDR2 SYDVKM. CDR3 length: 14 residues. The CDR3 DNA follows: TGTGCCAGCAGTTCCAGGTTTTCTGACTATGGCTACACCTTC. It codes for CASSSRFSDYGYTF.

The gene calls are TRBV9 and TRBJ2-2, with D maybe TRBD2 (7 bases). This CDR3 has 18 amino acids. Trimming left V 0 bases short and J 5 bases short, with 20 bases between. Germline values: CDR1 SGDLS, CDR2 YYNGEE. The CDR3: CASSVEALAARGTGELFF. In nucleotides, the CDR3 is TGTGCCAGCAGCGTAGAGGCCCTAGCGGCAAGGGGGACCGGGGAGCTGTTTTTT.

The count of this clone is one. The V and J genes are TRBV29-1 and TRBJ2-3; a weak D match, TRBD2 (7 bases). The V end lost 0 bases, the J end lost 4 bases, and 11 bases lay between the germline ends. Germline loops: CDR1 SQVTM, CDR2 ANQGSEA. This CDR3 has 14 residues. The CDR3: CSVEDRGAPDTQYF. The CDR3, as DNA: TGCAGCGTTGAAGATCGGGGGGCCCCAGATACGCAGTATTTT.

This clone was detected only once. This chain joins TRBV7-2 and TRBJ1-3; D remains ambiguous. The CDR3 runs 14 residues. Germline V lookup: CDR1 SGHTA, CDR2 FQGNSA. With 2 bases removed from V and 8 bases from J, the gap between germline ends came to 13 bases. This chain's CDR3 is CASSLFPGSDTIYF. DNA of the CDR3: TGTGCCAGCAGCTTATTCCCGGGTTCGGACACCATATATTTT.

This rearrangement joins TRBV28 to TRBJ2-1; D possibly corresponds to TRBD2 (5 bases). The CDR3 covers 13 residues. Trimming took 3 bases from V and 7 from J, leaving 10 bases between them. The germline V gene has CDR1 MDHEN and CDR2 SYDVKM. The CDR3 nucleotides read TGTGCCAGCAGTTTCACTAGGGAAAATGAGCAGTTCTTC. Translated, it gives CASSFTRENEQFF.

The chain is built from TRBV10-3 and TRBJ2-7; no definite D call. This CDR3 is built from 16 residues. Germline-derived CDR1 and CDR2 are ENHRY and SYGVKD. V gave up 0 bases and J gave up 0 bases, with 12 bases separating them. The CDR3 spells CAISESIPRNSYEQYF. DNA for the CDR3: TGTGCCATCAGTGAGTCGATCCCCAGAAACTCCTACGAGCAGTACTTC.

A few counts support this clone. For the CDR3, the DNA is TGTGCCAGCGCTCCCGATTCGGGGACTAGGCAGTTCTTC. Protein: CASAPDSGTRQFF. The chain couples TRBV4-2 to TRBJ2-1; 8 positions match TRBD2. This CDR3 contains 13 residues. The junction had 12 bases not matched to a gene; V was cut back by 8 bases and J by 12 bases. The germline V gene has CDR1 LGHNA and CDR2 YNFKEQ.

The table lists this clone with a few counts. This chain links TRBV6-6 with TRBJ1-2; 11 nucleotides agree with TRBD1. Germline V lookup: CDR1 MNHNY, CDR2 SVGAGI (reference sequence). The CDR3 sequence is 15 residues long. V lost 2 bases to trimming and J lost 6 bases; unmatched junction nucleotides: 5. The CDR3 here is CASSYAGTGGNGYTF. The CDR3 DNA sequence: TGTGCCAGCAGTTACGCCGGGACAGGGGGGAATGGCTACACCTTC.

The rearrangement links TRBV19 to TRBJ1-1; maybe TRBD1 (6 bases). Per the germline V gene, CDR1 is LNHDA and CDR2 is SQIVND (reference sequence). There are 14 residues in the CDR3. Trimming removed 5 bases from V and 4 bases from J, with 14 bases in between. CDR3 nucleotides: TGTGCCAGTAGTCCCGGGACACATACCACTGAAGCTTTCTTT. Its protein product is CASSPGTHTTEAFF.

The chain couples TRBV9 to TRBJ2-1, with D hard to call. The V end lost 0 bases, the J end lost 9 bases, and 16 bases lay between the germline ends. Per germline, CDR1 SGDLS and CDR2 YYNGEE. The CDR3 loop spans 15 amino acids. The CDR3 bases are TGTGCCAGCAGCGTAGGCCTAAACGCGGTCGGTGAGCAGTTCTTC. Amino acid sequence: CASSVGLNAVGEQFF.

The chain joins TRBV11-2 to TRBJ2-3; no firm D call. Looked up from germline, CDR1 is SGHAT and CDR2 is FQNNGV. CDR3 length: 14 amino acids. The V end was cut by 0 bases, the J end by 6 bases, with 10 bases between. The CDR3 loop reads CASSLELFWDTQYF. The CDR3, as DNA: TGTGCCAGCAGCTTAGAACTTTTCTGGGATACGCAGTATTTT.

The rearrangement links TRBV19 to TRBJ2-3, with TRBD2 matching 8 bases. The CDR3 is 16 residues long. CDR1 and CDR2 from the germline V gene are LNHDA and SQIVND (reference sequence). V shed 5 bases and J 2 bases; nucleotides not matched to a gene: 9. As DNA, the CDR3 is TGTGCCAGTAGTTCACTAGCGGAGGGAGCCACAGATACGCAGTATTTT. The encoded protein is CASSSLAEGATDTQYF.

J is TRBJ2-7 and V is TRBV6-6; D might be TRBD2 (6 bases). The CDR3 is 14 residues long. V was shortened by 3 bases and J by 1 base, with 10 bases between the two germline ends. Per germline, CDR1 MNHNY and CDR2 SVGAGI (reference sequence). The DNA of the CDR3 is TGTGCCAGCAGTTATGGTAGCGGATCCTACGAGCAGTACTTC. It yields the protein CASSYGSGSYEQYF.

This clone came up once. The J gene is TRBJ2-3, the V gene TRBV9, with a tentative D call TRBD1 (6 bases). Trimming cost V 1 base and J 1 base, with 13 bases left between them. The CDR3 runs 16 residues. Germline V gives CDR1 SGDLS, CDR2 YYNGEE. The CDR3 reads CASSVRGSGGTDTQYF. CDR3 in DNA: TGTGCCAGCAGCGTAAGGGGGTCAGGGGGCACAGATACGCAGTATTTT.

The V call is TRBV6-5, the J call TRBJ2-7; 9 nucleotides align to TRBD2. J was trimmed by 3 bases and V by 3 bases; bases with no gene match: 3. Per the germline V gene, CDR1 is MNHEY and CDR2 is SVGAGI. The CDR3 is 14 amino acids. The CDR3 nucleotides are TGTGCCAGCAGTTATATAGCGGGAGACTACGAGCAGTACTTC. This translates into CASSYIAGDYEQYF.

CDR3 loop: CASSYSLAGANEQFF. CDR3 DNA sequence: TGTGCCAGCAGTTACTCGCTAGCGGGAGCTAATGAGCAGTTCTTC. The chain couples TRBV6-5 to TRBJ2-1, with 10 bases lining up with TRBD2. The CDR3 spans 15 residues. J lost 7 bases, V lost 0 bases, and 3 bases had no gene match. The germline CDR1 and CDR2 sequences are MNHEY and SVGAGI.